One sample yielded the 2 T cell receptor beta chains listed below, sequenced in a study of graft-versus-host responses after intestinal transplantation. The protocol was immunoSEQ multiplex PCR, while the TCRdb copy is restricted to in-frame clones and leaves out a portion. The table includes about 94,000 clones, 91% detected once. The antigens for these receptors are not known. Here the sequenced sample was unstimulated CD8+ T cells sorted from spleen or lymph node cells, taken before intestinal transplant. The receptors were gathered from a human donor who received an intestinal transplant.

The genes are TRBV9 and TRBJ2-1; maybe TRBD2 (6 bases). The CDR3 sequence is 17 residues long. Per the germline V gene, CDR1 is SGDLS and CDR2 is YYNGEE. V lost 3 bases and J lost 0, with 16 bases in between. Here the CDR3 reads CASSGSREASSYNEQFF. DNA for the CDR3: TGTGCCAGCAGCGGTAGTAGGGAGGCTAGCTCCTACAATGAGCAGTTCTTC.

The chain has TRBV4-1 and TRBJ1-5, with D possibly TRBD1 on 5 matching bases. This CDR3 contains 16 residues. The ends were cut back, 1 base at V and 2 bases at J, with 12 bases in the middle. The germline CDR1 and CDR2 sequences are MGHRA and YSYEKL. The CDR3: CASSQVRGEGNQPQHF. CDR3 coding DNA: TGCGCCAGCAGCCAAGTACGGGGGGAGGGCAATCAGCCCCAGCATTTT.